The present T cell receptor (beta chain) was sequenced within a study of early T cells in non-severe SARS-CoV-2 infection. Study as a whole: Sequencing was performed on bulk RNA from unsorted whole blood, leaving chains unpaired.

TCRdb processed the 5' RACE reads anew with MiXCR; each CDR3 protein has one entry. The top ten clones hold roughly 7% of a sample with around 84,000 distinct CDR3 sequences, 13% to 15% of them seen once. Germline V lookup: CDR1 SGHAT, CDR2 FQNNGV. The length of the CDR3 is 13 residues. V shed 0 bases and J shed 7 bases, with 8 bases lying between them. The chain links TRBV11-2 to TRBJ2-3; D is unresolved. The sample taken for sequencing was whole blood. The sequence was collected from an adult who was a healthcare worker with PCR-confirmed SARS-CoV-2 infection or an uninfected control (not recorded which). CDR3 residues: CASSLEEPNTQYF. The CDR3 DNA reads TGTGCCAGCAGCTTAGAGGAACCTAATACGCAGTATTTT.